This entry lists 10 T cell receptor beta chains sequenced from one sample in a study of shared clonotypes between healthy human individuals. The protocol was immunoSEQ multiplex PCR, while the TCRdb copy is restricted to in-frame clones and leaves out a portion. The profile shows a few million clones, about 92% of them singletons. Sample: naive CD4+ T cells sorted from blood. Subset of the sample: CD45RA+ positively selected. The receptors here all came from a man younger than 35 in good health.

This clone occurred once. The chain's CDR3 is CASSLNLRDANQPQHF. The CDR3 DNA follows: TGTGCCAGCAGTTTAAATCTCAGGGACGCCAATCAGCCCCAGCATTTT. The chain links TRBV28 to TRBJ1-5, with D maybe TRBD1 (5 bases). V was shortened by 2 bases and J by 3 bases, with 14 bases between the two germline ends. The CDR3 is 16 amino acids. Germline loops: CDR1 MDHEN, CDR2 SYDVKM. The whole variable domain, remainder taken from reference TRBV28 and TRBJ1-5, is DVKVTQSSRYLVKRTGEKVFLECVQDMDHENMFWYRQDPGLGLRLIYFSYDVKMKEKGDIPEGYSVSREKKERFSLILESASTNQTSMYLCASSLNLRDANQPQHFGDGTRLSIL.

J is TRBJ2-2 and V is TRBV4-1, with D unresolved. V was cut by 2 bases and J by 7 bases, with 5 bases left in between. From germline, CDR1 is MGHRA and CDR2 YSYEKL. This CDR3 region has 12 residues. The CDR3 region is CASSQRIGELFF. For the CDR3, the DNA is TGCGCCAGCAGCCAAAGGATCGGGGAGCTGTTTTTT.

The rearrangement joins TRBV6-5 to TRBJ1-4; tentative D call: TRBD1 (5 bases). The V gene lost 2 bases and the J gene lost 0 bases, with 10 bases spanning the gap. This CDR3 spans 16 amino acids. Germline loops: CDR1 MNHEY, CDR2 SVGAGI. The CDR3 nucleotides are TGTGCCAGCAGTTACATGGGGGGAGCAACTAATGAAAAACTGTTTTTT. Protein product: CASSYMGGATNEKLFF.

The chain employs TRBV7-2 and TRBJ2-5; 10 positions match TRBD1. The CDR3 is 16 residues long. Germline V CDR1 and CDR2: SGHTA, FQGNSA. Trimming cost V 5 bases and J 4 bases; bases outside gene matches: 10. The CDR3 here is CASSKGQGLGRETQYF. DNA for the CDR3: TGTGCCAGCAGCAAGGGACAGGGGTTAGGTCGAGAGACCCAGTACTTC.

The CDR3 DNA follows: TGTGCCAGCACCTGGCAGGGGCGGGCAGATACGCAGTATTTT. Translated, it gives CASTWQGRADTQYF. The chain recombines TRBV27 with TRBJ2-3, with D maybe TRBD1 (6 bases). The germline gives CDR1 MNHEY, CDR2 SMNVEV (reference sequence). Trimming took 7 bases from V and 4 from J, leaving 15 bases between them. There are 14 residues in the CDR3.

The V and J genes are TRBV6-5 and TRBJ2-5; TRBD1 matches at 8 bases. The J call is uncertain, as TRBJ2-7 better fits the DNA end. The CDR3 extends over 14 amino acids. Germline V gives CDR1 MNHEY, CDR2 SVGAGI. CDR3 bases: TGTGCCAGCAGCCGGACAGGGACCTTCGACGAGCAGTACTTC. Translation gives CASSRTGTFDEQYF.

The chain links TRBV7-2 to TRBJ2-5; 9 bases fit TRBD1. The CDR3 is 16 residues long. V shed 3 bases, J shed 2 bases, and the junction held 7 bases outside the gene matches. CDR1 is SGHTA, CDR2 FQGNSA, per germline. The CDR3 region has the DNA TGTGCCAGCAGCTTTAACAGGGGGCGCTTTCAAGAGACCCAGTACTTC. Its translation is CASSFNRGRFQETQYF.

This clone was seen just once. V is TRBV5-1 and J is TRBJ2-2; TRBD2 aligns across 8 bases. CDR3 length: 15 amino acids. Germline loops: CDR1 SGHRS, CDR2 YFSETQ. Trimming at V came to 4 bases and at J to 7 bases, leaving 9 bases not matched to a gene. The CDR3 nucleotides are TGCGCCAGCAGCCAAATAGCGGGGTCGGACGGGGAGCTGTTTTTT. Translating gives CASSQIAGSDGELFF.

This rearrangement joins TRBV5-6 to TRBJ1-1; a possible D gene is TRBD1 (5 bases). The CDR3 has 14 residues. V was trimmed by 4 bases and J by 8 bases, leaving 18 bases between them. CDR1 and CDR2 (germline): SGHDT, YYEEEE. The CDR3, as DNA: TGTGCCAGCAGCCGGCCCGGGACCGACGCCGAAGCTTTCTTT. Translated, it gives CASSRPGTDAEAFF. The full variable domain, rest sourced from reference TRBV5-6 and TRBJ1-1, is DAGVTQSPTHLIKTRGQQVTLRCSPKSGHDTVSWYQQALGQGPQFIFQYYEEEERQRGNFPDRFSGHQFPNYSSELNVNALLLGDSALYLCASSRPGTDAEAFFGQGTRLTVV.

The chain carries TRBV2 and TRBJ2-5; TRBD2 is a possible D gene (5 bases). Per the germline V gene, CDR1 is SNHLY and CDR2 is FYNNEI. The CDR3 has 14 amino acids. Trimming removed 5 bases from V and 5 bases from J, with 15 bases in between. Here the CDR3 reads CASSPGLVPETQYF. Here the CDR3 DNA reads TGTGCCAGCAGTCCCGGACTGGTCCCGGAGACCCAGTACTTC.